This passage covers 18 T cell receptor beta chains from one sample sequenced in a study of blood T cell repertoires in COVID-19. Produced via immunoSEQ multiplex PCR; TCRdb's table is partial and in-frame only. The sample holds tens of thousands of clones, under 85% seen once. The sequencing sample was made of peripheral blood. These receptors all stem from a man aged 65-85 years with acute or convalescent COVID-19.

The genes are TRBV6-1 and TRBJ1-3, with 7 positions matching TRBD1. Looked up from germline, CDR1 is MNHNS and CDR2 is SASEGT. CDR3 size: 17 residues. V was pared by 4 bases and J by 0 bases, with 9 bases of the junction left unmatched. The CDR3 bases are TGTGCCAGCAGTGGACAGGGTATCGGGCGCTCTGGAAACACCATATATTTT. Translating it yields CASSGQGIGRSGNTIYF.

Here the CDR3 reads CASSYLSGRFDEQFF. The CDR3 DNA reads TGTGCCAGCAGCTATCTAAGCGGGAGGTTCGATGAGCAGTTCTTC. The J gene is TRBJ2-1, the V gene TRBV11-2, with 9 bases that match TRBD2. V gave up 4 bases and J gave up 8 bases; unmatched junction bases: 9. Germline V CDR1 and CDR2: SGHAT, FQNNGV. The CDR3 consists of 15 residues.

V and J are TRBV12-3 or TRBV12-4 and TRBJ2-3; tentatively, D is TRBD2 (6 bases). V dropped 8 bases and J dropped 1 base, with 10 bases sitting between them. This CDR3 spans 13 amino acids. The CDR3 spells CASGTYRTDTQYF. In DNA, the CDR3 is TGTGCCAGCGGGACTTATCGCACAGATACGCAGTATTTT.

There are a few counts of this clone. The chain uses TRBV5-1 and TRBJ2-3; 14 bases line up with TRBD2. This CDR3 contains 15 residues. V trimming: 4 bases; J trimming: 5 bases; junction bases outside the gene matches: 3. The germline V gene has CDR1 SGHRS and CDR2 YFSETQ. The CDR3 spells CASSEGLAGVDTQYF. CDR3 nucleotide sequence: TGCGCCAGCAGCGAGGGACTAGCGGGAGTAGATACGCAGTATTTT.

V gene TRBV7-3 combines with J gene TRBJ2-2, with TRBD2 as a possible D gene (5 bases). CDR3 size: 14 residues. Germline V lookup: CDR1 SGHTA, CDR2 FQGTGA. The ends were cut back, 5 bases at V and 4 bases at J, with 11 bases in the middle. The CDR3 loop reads CASSQSLGTGELFF. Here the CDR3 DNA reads TGTGCCAGCAGCCAATCACTAGGCACCGGGGAGCTGTTTTTT.

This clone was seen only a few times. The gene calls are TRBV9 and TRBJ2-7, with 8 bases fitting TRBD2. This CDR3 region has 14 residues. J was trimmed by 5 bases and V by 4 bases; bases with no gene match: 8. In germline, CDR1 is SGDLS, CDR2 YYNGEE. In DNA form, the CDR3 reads TGTGCCAGCAGCCACCCGGGGGGGAGGAACGAGCAGTACTTC. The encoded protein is CASSHPGGRNEQYF.

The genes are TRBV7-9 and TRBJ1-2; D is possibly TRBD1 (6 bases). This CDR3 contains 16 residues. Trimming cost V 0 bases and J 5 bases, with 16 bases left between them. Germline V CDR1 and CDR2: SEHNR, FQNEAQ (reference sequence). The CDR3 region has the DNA TGTGCCAGCAGCTTAGCCCGGACAGACCAGCGGTATGGCTACACCTTC. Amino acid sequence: CASSLARTDQRYGYTF.

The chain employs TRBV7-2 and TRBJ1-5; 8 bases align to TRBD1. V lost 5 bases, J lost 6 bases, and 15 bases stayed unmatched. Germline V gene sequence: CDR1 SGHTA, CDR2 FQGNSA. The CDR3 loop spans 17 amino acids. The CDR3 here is CASSPLVGQGAGQPQHF. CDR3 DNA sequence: TGTGCCAGCAGCCCTCTGGTGGGGCAGGGGGCAGGTCAGCCCCAGCATTTT.

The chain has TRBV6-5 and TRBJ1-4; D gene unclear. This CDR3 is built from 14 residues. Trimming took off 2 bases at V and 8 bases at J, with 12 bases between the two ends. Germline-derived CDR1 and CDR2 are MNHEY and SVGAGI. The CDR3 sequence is CASSYTGLREKLFF. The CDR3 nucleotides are TGTGCCAGCAGTTACACGGGGTTAAGAGAAAAACTGTTTTTT.

DNA of the CDR3: TGCGCCAGCAGCGCGGGGACAGGATCAGACGAGCAGTACTTC. It specifies CASSAGTGSDEQYF. The J gene is TRBJ2-7, the V gene TRBV5-1; 8 bases match TRBD1. The germline V gene encodes CDR1 SGHRS and CDR2 YFSETQ. The CDR3 length is 14 residues. Germline trimming cut 4 bases from V and 5 bases from J; bases unmatched to any gene: 8.

The CDR3 is CASSGGYNEQFF. The CDR3 DNA is TGTGCCAGTTCCGGGGGCTACAATGAGCAGTTCTTC. V and J are TRBV19 and TRBJ2-1; a weak D match, TRBD2 (6 bases). This CDR3 comprises 12 residues. Germline CDR1 and CDR2: LNHDA and SQIVND (reference sequence). V lost 8 bases and J 3 bases, leaving 8 bases between the germline ends.

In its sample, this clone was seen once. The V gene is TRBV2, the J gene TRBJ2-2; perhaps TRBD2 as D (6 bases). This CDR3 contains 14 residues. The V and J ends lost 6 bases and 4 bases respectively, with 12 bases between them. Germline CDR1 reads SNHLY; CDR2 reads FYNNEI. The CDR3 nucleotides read TGTGCCAGCAGCGTTCGGGAGTCCACCGGGGAGCTGTTTTTT. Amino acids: CASSVRESTGELFF.

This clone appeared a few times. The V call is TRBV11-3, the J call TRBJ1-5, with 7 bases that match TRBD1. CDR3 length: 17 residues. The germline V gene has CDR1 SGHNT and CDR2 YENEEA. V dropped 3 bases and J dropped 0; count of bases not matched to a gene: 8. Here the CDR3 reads CASSFPPRGVSNQPQHF. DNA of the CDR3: TGTGCCAGCAGCTTCCCCCCCAGGGGGGTTAGCAATCAGCCCCAGCATTTT.

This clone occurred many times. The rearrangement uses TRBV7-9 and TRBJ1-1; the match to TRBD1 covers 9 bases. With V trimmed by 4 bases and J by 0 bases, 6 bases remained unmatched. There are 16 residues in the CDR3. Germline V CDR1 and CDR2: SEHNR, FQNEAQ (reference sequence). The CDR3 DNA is TGTGCCAGCAGCTCGAGGACAGGGGCGCTGAACACTGAAGCTTTCTTT. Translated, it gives CASSSRTGALNTEAFF.

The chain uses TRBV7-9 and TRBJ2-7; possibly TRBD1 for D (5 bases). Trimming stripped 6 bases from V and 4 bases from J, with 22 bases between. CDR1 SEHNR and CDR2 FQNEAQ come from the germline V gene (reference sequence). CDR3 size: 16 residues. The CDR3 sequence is CASSPPRNRGTYEQYF. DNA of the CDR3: TGTGCCAGCAGTCCTCCTAGAAATAGGGGCACTTACGAGCAGTACTTC.

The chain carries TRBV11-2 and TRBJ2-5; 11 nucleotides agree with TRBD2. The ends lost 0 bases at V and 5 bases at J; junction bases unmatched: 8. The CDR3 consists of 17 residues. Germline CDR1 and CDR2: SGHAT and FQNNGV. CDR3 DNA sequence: TGTGCCAGCAGCTTAGATACTAGCGGGAGAACTAGGGAGACCCAGTACTTC. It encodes CASSLDTSGRTRETQYF.

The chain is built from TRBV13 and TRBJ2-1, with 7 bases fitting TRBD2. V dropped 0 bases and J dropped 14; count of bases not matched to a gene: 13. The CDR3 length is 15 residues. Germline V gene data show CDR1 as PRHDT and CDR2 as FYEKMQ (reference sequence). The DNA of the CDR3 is TGTGCCAGCAGCTTAGGCAGGGCGGGACTACCCCTTAAGTTCTTC. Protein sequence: CASSLGRAGLPLKFF.

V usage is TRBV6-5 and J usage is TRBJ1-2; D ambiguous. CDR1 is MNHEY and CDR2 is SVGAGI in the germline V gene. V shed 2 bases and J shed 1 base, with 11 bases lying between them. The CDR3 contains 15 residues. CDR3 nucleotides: TGTGCCAGCAGTTACGGAGCGGACCTTAACTATGGCTACACCTTC. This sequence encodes CASSYGADLNYGYTF.